These 30 T cell receptor beta chains were all obtained from the same sample, sequenced in a study of cytomegalovirus exposure and HLA in healthy donors. PCR used 60 Vbeta primers and 13 Jbeta primers. TCRdb's table, derived via immunoSEQ multiplex PCR, lists solely in-frame clones and lacks some. The sample has 180,000 or so clones, 70% to 80% seen once. Source material: PBMCs. The receptor set was obtained from a man between 18 and 29 years old in good health and CMV-seronegative.

The chain joins TRBV28 to TRBJ1-3; a possible D gene is TRBD1 (5 bases). Trimming cost V 6 bases and J 4 bases, with 13 bases left between them. Germline values: CDR1 MDHEN, CDR2 SYDVKM. CDR3 length: 14 residues. The CDR3: CASSPDSKGNTIYF. The CDR3 DNA follows: TGTGCCAGCAGCCCCGACAGTAAGGGAAACACCATATATTTT.

V usage is TRBV27 and J usage is TRBJ1-5; 9 bases align to TRBD1. The CDR3 consists of 16 residues. Per the germline V gene, CDR1 is MNHEY and CDR2 is SMNVEV (reference sequence). V lost 6 bases and J lost 1; bases outside the gene matches: 7. DNA of the CDR3: TGTGCCAGCAGCCTACAGGGGGCTGGAAGCAATCAGCCCCAGCATTTT. It yields the protein CASSLQGAGSNQPQHF.

The chain carries TRBV30 and TRBJ1-1; 7 nucleotides align to TRBD1. This CDR3 has 16 residues. With V trimmed by 0 bases and J by 1 base, 8 bases remained unmatched. The germline V gene encodes CDR1 GTSNPN and CDR2 SVGIG (reference sequence). As DNA, the CDR3 is TGTGCCTGGAGTGTACGTGACAGGGCGCCGAACACTGAAGCTTTCTTT. This translates into CAWSVRDRAPNTEAFF.

This chain uses TRBV7-9 with TRBJ2-4, with 7 bases fitting TRBD1. V lost 1 base, J lost 7 bases, and 16 bases stayed unmatched. The germline V gene encodes CDR1 SEHNR and CDR2 FQNEAQ (reference sequence). CDR3 length: 18 amino acids. CDR3 protein: CASSLVPGQPFVKNIQYF. Here the CDR3 DNA reads TGTGCCAGCAGCTTAGTGCCGGGACAGCCGTTTGTGAAGAACATTCAGTACTTC.

V usage is TRBV4-1 and J usage is TRBJ2-7; 8 nucleotides agree with TRBD1. Unmatched junction bases numbered 4, after V lost 3 bases and J lost 0 bases. This CDR3 spans 15 amino acids. Germline CDR1 and CDR2: MGHRA and YSYEKL. The DNA of the CDR3 is TGCGCCAGCAGCCACGCGGACAGGGACTCCTACGAGCAGTACTTC. This sequence encodes CASSHADRDSYEQYF.

V gene TRBV7-8 combines with J gene TRBJ2-7, with 9 bases lining up with TRBD2. V dropped 2 bases and J dropped 3; count of bases not matched to a gene: 8. The CDR3 spans 16 residues. Germline CDR1 and CDR2: SGHVS and FQNEAQ. The CDR3 sequence: CASSLTRLAEFYEQYF. The CDR3 DNA sequence: TGTGCCAGCAGCTTAACAAGACTAGCGGAATTCTACGAGCAGTACTTC.

The gene calls are TRBV23-1 and TRBJ1-1; 10 bases agree with TRBD1. TRBV23-1 is classed as an ORF, of uncertain function. The ends lost 2 bases at V and 4 bases at J; junction bases unmatched: 16. The CDR3 contains 19 residues. CDR3 sequence reads: CASSQRDRGRRRLPTEAFF. CDR3 nucleotides: TGCGCCAGCAGTCAAAGGGACAGGGGCCGACGAAGGCTTCCCACTGAAGCTTTCTTT.

The gene calls are TRBV9 and TRBJ1-6; 9 positions match TRBD1. CDR1 SGDLS and CDR2 YYNGEE come from the germline V gene. The junction had 9 bases not matched to a gene; V was cut back by 3 bases and J by 11 bases. The CDR3 extends over 15 amino acids. In DNA, the CDR3 is TGTGCCAGCAGCGCCCGATGGGACAGGGACGCACCCCTCCACTTT. It yields the protein CASSARWDRDAPLHF.

The DNA for the CDR3 is TGTGCCAGCAGTCCCCCCAGCGGCGTCTACAATGAGCAGTTCTTC. Amino acids: CASSPPSGVYNEQFF. The rearrangement uses TRBV28 and TRBJ2-1; the D gene is possibly TRBD2 (5 bases). CDR3 length: 15 amino acids. Germline CDR1 MDHEN, CDR2 SYDVKM. V was clipped by 5 bases and J by 3 bases, with 14 bases between them.

A remark on this clone: One end of the junction fails to match germline, which may point to a read error. The J gene is TRBJ2-1, the V gene TRBV7-7; perhaps TRBD2 as D (5 bases). Germline V gene data show CDR1 as SSHAT and CDR2 as FNYEAQ (reference sequence). There are 15 residues in the CDR3. Written as DNA, the CDR3 is TGTGCTAGCAGCCAGGCGAGCGGCTCCTACAATGAGCAGTTCTTC. It codes for CASSQASGSYNEQFF.

The rearrangement joins TRBV7-9 to TRBJ1-2; TRBD1 might be the D (5 bases). The CDR3 extends over 13 amino acids. V dropped 6 bases and J dropped 6 bases, with 14 bases sitting between them. CDR1 and CDR2 from the germline V gene are SEHNR and FQNEAQ (reference sequence). The CDR3 protein is CASRTVEVDGYTF. The CDR3 DNA reads TGTGCCAGCAGGACAGTTGAAGTGGATGGCTACACCTTC.

The rearrangement joins TRBV19 to TRBJ2-1, with D possibly matching TRBD2 (6 bases). The V gene's germline CDR1 is LNHDA and CDR2 SQIVND (reference sequence). The CDR3 contains 13 residues. The ends were cut back, 7 bases at V and 6 bases at J, with 13 bases in the middle. Here the CDR3 reads CASKRSSGNEQFF. The CDR3 region has the DNA TGTGCCAGTAAAAGGAGTAGCGGCAATGAGCAGTTCTTC.

The CDR3 loop reads CASSLGAGSSTDTQYF. The DNA for the CDR3 is TGTGCCAGCAGCTTAGGGGCAGGGTCTAGCACAGATACGCAGTATTTT. V usage is TRBV7-6 and J usage is TRBJ2-3, with D perhaps TRBD1 (5 bases). Germline V gene sequence: CDR1 SGHVS, CDR2 FNYEAQ. V gave up 1 base and J gave up 0 bases, with 11 bases separating them. CDR3 length: 16 amino acids.

V usage is TRBV7-3 and J usage is TRBJ2-3, with 8 bases identical to TRBD2. The CDR3 totals 17 residues. Per the germline V gene, CDR1 is SGHTA and CDR2 is FQGTGA. J gave up 0 bases and V 4 bases, and 9 bases lay outside the gene matches. The CDR3 DNA sequence: TGTGCCAGCAGCTCCCGAGTTAGCGGGGCTAGCACAGATACGCAGTATTTT. Translated, it gives CASSSRVSGASTDTQYF.

The chain couples TRBV4-2 to TRBJ2-5; TRBD2 matches 14 bases. With 1 base clipped from V and 5 bases from J, the junction kept 6 bases outside the gene matches. The germline gives CDR1 LGHNA, CDR2 YNFKEQ. The length of the CDR3 is 17 residues. Here the CDR3 DNA reads TGTGCCAGCAGCCAAGCCCGACTAGCGGGGGGGCCGGAGACCCAGTACTTC. It specifies CASSQARLAGGPETQYF.

This clone was observed a single time. V gene TRBV2 combines with J gene TRBJ2-3; TRBD2 matches at 7 bases. The CDR3 covers 14 residues. Looked up from germline, CDR1 is SNHLY and CDR2 is FYNNEI. V lost 8 bases, J lost 5 bases, and 10 bases stayed unmatched. The CDR3 sequence: CASVRASGRDTQYF. In nucleotides, the CDR3 is TGTGCCAGCGTTAGGGCTAGCGGTAGAGATACGCAGTATTTT.

The chain couples TRBV9 to TRBJ2-3; TRBD2 aligns across 7 bases. V dropped 4 bases and J dropped 5; count of bases not matched to a gene: 19. This CDR3 has 18 amino acids. Germline V CDR1 and CDR2: SGDLS, YYNGEE. The CDR3 bases are TGTGCCAGCAGCCCAATGGGGACGGTTGCGGGAGCGGGAGATACGCAGTATTTT. It translates to CASSPMGTVAGAGDTQYF.

The chain has TRBV7-2 and TRBJ2-5; 11 bases match TRBD2. The V and J ends lost 4 bases and 3 bases, in that order; junction bases with no gene match: 4. In germline, CDR1 is SGHTA, CDR2 FQGNSA. The length of the CDR3 is 15 residues. CDR3 region: CASSSTLAGEETQYF. In nucleotides, the CDR3 is TGTGCCAGCAGCTCTACACTAGCGGGGGAAGAGACCCAGTACTTC.

A word on this clone: One end of the junction does not line up with germline, which may come from a read error. The chain uses TRBV5-1 and TRBJ1-2, with TRBD1 matching over 11 bases. Per the germline V gene, CDR1 is SGHRS and CDR2 is YFSETQ. The CDR3 consists of 15 residues. The CDR3 reads CASGFGQGARQGYTF. The CDR3 DNA reads as TGCGCCAGCGGCTTCGGACAGGGGGCAAGGCAGGGCTACACCTTC.

The chain couples TRBV7-9 to TRBJ2-7; 8 nucleotides align to TRBD2. The V and J ends lost 1 base and 3 bases, in that order; junction bases with no gene match: 5. Germline V lookup: CDR1 SEHNR, CDR2 FQNEAQ (reference sequence). CDR3 size: 15 residues. The CDR3 loop reads CASSLGGGGNYEQYF. CDR3 bases: TGTGCCAGCAGCTTAGGAGGCGGGGGGAACTACGAGCAGTACTTC.

The chain joins TRBV2 to TRBJ2-2, with D possibly being TRBD2 (5 bases). Trimming shortened V by 3 bases and J by 6 bases, and 17 bases separated the two germline ends. The CDR3 runs to 16 residues. The germline gives CDR1 SNHLY, CDR2 FYNNEI. CDR3 loop: CASSDPSFARAGELFF. CDR3 coding DNA: TGTGCCAGCAGTGATCCTAGCTTCGCCCGCGCCGGGGAGCTGTTTTTT.

The chain has TRBV5-1 and TRBJ1-2; D uncertain. V was clipped by 4 bases and J by 3 bases, with 16 bases between them. In germline, CDR1 is SGHRS, CDR2 YFSETQ. The CDR3 runs to 15 residues. The CDR3 sequence is CASSITTGGDYGYTF. For the CDR3, the DNA is TGCGCCAGCAGCATCACAACCGGCGGCGACTATGGCTACACCTTC.

This rearrangement joins TRBV11-2 to TRBJ1-2, with D maybe TRBD1 (6 bases). The length of the CDR3 is 16 residues. From germline, CDR1 is SGHAT and CDR2 FQNNGV. V was pared by 2 bases and J by 2 bases, with 15 bases between. CDR3 DNA sequence: TGTGCCAGCAGCTTAACCCGGCCACAGGGCAACTATGGCTACACCTTC. The encoded protein is CASSLTRPQGNYGYTF.

This clone was seen a few times. This chain connects TRBV6-1 to TRBJ1-1; no clear D gene. CDR3 length: 13 residues. With 11 bases removed from V and 0 bases from J, the gap between germline ends came to 13 bases. Looked up from germline, CDR1 is MNHNS and CDR2 is SASEGT. The CDR3 region is CAVVGRLNTEAFF. The DNA for the CDR3 is TGTGCCGTCGTGGGCAGACTGAACACTGAAGCTTTCTTT.

The sample holds a few counts of this clone. The chain employs TRBV30 and TRBJ1-1; weak D call: TRBD1 (6 bases). V gave up 2 bases and J gave up 0 bases, with 7 bases separating them. The CDR3 is made up of 13 amino acids. Germline-derived CDR1 and CDR2 are GTSNPN and SVGIG (reference sequence). In DNA, the CDR3 is TGTGCCTGGAGTAGGGACATGAACACTGAAGCTTTCTTT. Protein product: CAWSRDMNTEAFF.

V usage is TRBV10-3 and J usage is TRBJ2-5, with 7 bases that match TRBD1. The junction had 2 bases not matched to a gene; V was cut back by 2 bases and J by 11 bases. There are 11 residues in the CDR3. Germline CDR1 and CDR2: ENHRY and SYGVKD. CDR3 DNA sequence: TGTGCCATCAGTGAGGGGACAGCGCAGTACTTC. Protein: CAISEGTAQYF.

The V gene is TRBV2, the J gene TRBJ2-7, with D possibly TRBD1 on 6 matching bases. The germline gives CDR1 SNHLY, CDR2 FYNNEI. With 6 bases removed from V and 0 bases from J, the gap between germline ends came to 12 bases. This CDR3 comprises 14 residues. The CDR3 protein is CASRVSGASYEQYF. CDR3 nucleotide sequence: TGTGCCAGCAGGGTCTCAGGGGCCTCCTACGAGCAGTACTTC.

The chain couples TRBV6-5 to TRBJ2-5; D not certain. The CDR3 consists of 12 residues. V shed 10 bases and J shed 1 base, with 10 bases lying between them. Germline V CDR1 and CDR2: MNHEY, SVGAGI. The CDR3 loop is CATLDFQETQYF. CDR3 nucleotides: TGTGCCACCCTTGACTTCCAAGAGACCCAGTACTTC.

The CDR3, as DNA: TGTGCCAGCAGTTTGGGACTAGCGGGGCTGGGGGGGGAGCTGTTTTTT. This translates into CASSLGLAGLGGELFF. The chain joins TRBV28 to TRBJ2-2; 13 bases align to TRBD2. Germline CDR1 is MDHEN and CDR2 is SYDVKM. The V and J ends lost 3 bases and 8 bases, in that order; junction bases with no gene match: 6. This CDR3 contains 16 residues.

The chain uses TRBV27 and TRBJ2-7; 13 bases fit TRBD2. The CDR3 runs 15 residues. Germline V lookup: CDR1 MNHEY, CDR2 SMNVEV (reference sequence). Trimming at V came to 0 bases and at J to 9 bases, leaving 5 bases not matched to a gene. The DNA of the CDR3 is TGTGCCAGCAGTTTATCGGGGACTAGCGGGGTCGGGCAGTACTTC. It encodes CASSLSGTSGVGQYF.